A single sample is the source of the 18 T cell receptor beta chains below, sequenced in a study of T cells in Graves' hyperthyroidism and ophthalmopathy. The source material, RNA transcripts, was used to amplify TCR beta CDR3 regions. First-round RT-PCR with HTBI primers amplified the TCR CDR3 region. From the multiplex PCR reads, TCRdb called clonotypes with MiXCR, one entry per CDR3 protein. Here the sample spans around 280,000 distinct CDR3 sequences, more than 10% being singletons. Material: blood. All receptors come from a woman in her thirties with Graves' hyperthyroidism that later progressed to Graves' ophthalmopathy.

V and J are TRBV13 and TRBJ1-3; D gene ambiguous. Germline lookup yields CDR1 PRHDT and CDR2 FYEKMQ (reference sequence). The CDR3 has 14 residues. The V and J ends lost 1 base and 3 bases respectively, with 7 bases between them. The CDR3 DNA is TGTGCCAGCAGCTTAGAGTCAGTTGGAAACACCATATATTTT. The encoded protein is CASSLESVGNTIYF.

Ten or more counts support this clonotype. The chain has TRBV2 and TRBJ2-2; 13 bases are shared with TRBD2. J lost 3 bases, V lost 7 bases, and 8 bases had no gene match. The CDR3 is made up of 17 amino acids. In germline, CDR1 is SNHLY, CDR2 FYNNEI. CDR3 bases: TGTGCCAGCACTCGGACTAGCGGGAGCAGGGACACCGGGGAGCTGTTTTTT. Encoded protein: CASTRTSGSRDTGELFF. Full variable domain (remainder filled in from reference TRBV2 and TRBJ2-2): EPEVTQTPSHQVTQMGQEVILRCVPISNHLYFYWYRQILGQKVEFLVSFYNNEISEKSEIFDDQFSVERPDGSNFTLKIRSTKLEDSAMYFCASTRTSGSRDTGELFFGEGSRLTVL.

This clonotype was counted ten times or more. The chain is built from TRBV20-1 and TRBJ2-1; TRBD2 might be the D (6 bases). The CDR3 totals 13 residues. V dropped 5 bases and J dropped 9 bases, with 17 bases sitting between them. Per the germline V gene, CDR1 is DFQATT and CDR2 is SNEGSKA (reference sequence). The CDR3 loop is CSAPISDGGEQFF. The CDR3 nucleotides read TGCAGTGCTCCCATTAGCGACGGGGGTGAGCAGTTCTTC.

At least ten counts were recorded for this clonotype. V is TRBV7-2 and J is TRBJ1-3, with D possibly matching TRBD1 (5 bases). V lost 8 bases and J 5 bases, leaving 13 bases between the germline ends. The length of the CDR3 is 13 residues. Germline values: CDR1 SGHTA, CDR2 FQGNSA. The CDR3 nucleotides read TGTGCCAGCCAAATTGGGGACCGAAACACCATATATTTT. The encoded protein is CASQIGDRNTIYF.

Ten or more counts support this clonotype. The chain employs TRBV25-1 and TRBJ1-5; D is undetermined. Germline V gene data show CDR1 as MGHDK and CDR2 as SYGVNS. Trimming left V 2 bases short and J 4 bases short, with 3 bases between. This CDR3 has 12 amino acids. The CDR3 sequence is CASSEGNQPQHF. The CDR3 DNA sequence: TGTGCCAGCAGTGAAGGGAATCAGCCCCAGCATTTT.

This clonotype was counted many times. The chain has TRBV27 and TRBJ2-1, with 8 positions matching TRBD2. V lost 8 bases, J lost 7 bases, and 10 bases stayed unmatched. The CDR3 is made up of 14 amino acids. In germline, CDR1 is MNHEY, CDR2 SMNVEV (reference sequence). The DNA for the CDR3 is TGTGCCAGCGGGAGCCGCGGGAGGTATAATGAGCAGTTCTTC. Encoded protein: CASGSRGRYNEQFF.

The CDR3 sequence is CASSPLSGRSMNEQFF. CDR3 coding DNA: TGTGCCAGCAGTCCACTGAGCGGGAGGTCGATGAATGAGCAGTTCTTC. The V call is TRBV28, the J call TRBJ2-1; 9 bases fit TRBD2. J lost 7 bases, V lost 5 bases, and 12 bases had no gene match. The CDR3 covers 16 residues. Germline V gives CDR1 MDHEN, CDR2 SYDVKM. Variable domain in full (rest from reference TRBV28 and TRBJ2-1): DVKVTQSSRYLVKRTGEKVFLECVQDMDHENMFWYRQDPGLGLRLIYFSYDVKMKEKGDIPEGYSVSREKKERFSLILESASTNQTSMYLCASSPLSGRSMNEQFFGPGTRLTVL.

This clonotype has at least ten counts. The V gene is TRBV28, the J gene TRBJ2-3, with D uncertain. The germline CDR1 and CDR2 sequences are MDHEN and SYDVKM. There are 11 residues in the CDR3. The germline V and J ends were trimmed by 5 bases and 1 base, with 1 base remaining between them. This chain's CDR3 is CASSRTDTQYF. The CDR3 DNA sequence: TGTGCCAGCAGTCGCACAGATACGCAGTATTTT.

This clonotype appeared many times. V and J are TRBV3-1 and TRBJ2-7; D is undetermined. The CDR3 covers 15 residues. Germline lookup yields CDR1 LGHDT and CDR2 YNNKEL (reference sequence). With 5 bases removed from V and 0 bases from J, the gap between germline ends came to 14 bases. CDR3 in DNA: TGTGCCAGCAGCTTGGCTTCTGCCAGCTCCTACGAGCAGTACTTC. It codes for CASSLASASSYEQYF.

This clonotype was detected many times. The CDR3 DNA follows: TGTGCCAGCAGCTCTCAGGGGATATCGAACACCGGGGAGCTGTTTTTT. Amino acids: CASSSQGISNTGELFF. The J gene is TRBJ2-2, the V gene TRBV7-2; tentative D call: TRBD1 (6 bases). The germline CDR1 and CDR2 sequences are SGHTA and FQGNSA. Trimming shortened V by 4 bases and J by 0 bases, and 12 bases separated the two germline ends. The length of the CDR3 is 16 residues.

There are many counts of this clonotype. This CDR3 is CASSLQGIDGYTF. Here the CDR3 DNA reads TGTGCCAGCAGCTTACAGGGGATCGATGGCTACACCTTC. The gene calls are TRBV7-2 and TRBJ1-2, with D possibly matching TRBD1 (6 bases). This CDR3 contains 13 residues. The germline CDR1 and CDR2 sequences are SGHTA and FQGNSA. The V end was cut by 2 bases, the J end by 6 bases, with 10 bases between.

This clonotype was observed many times. The chain employs TRBV19 and TRBJ2-1; 9 nucleotides line up with TRBD1. After removal of 6 bases from V and 7 bases from J, the junction contained 10 bases not matched to a gene. The CDR3 runs 15 residues. CDR1 LNHDA and CDR2 SQIVND come from the germline V gene (reference sequence). The CDR3 loop is CASSTEDRGKNEQFF. The CDR3 nucleotides read TGTGCCAGTAGCACCGAGGACAGGGGAAAAAATGAGCAGTTCTTC.

This clonotype was detected ten times or more. The V call is TRBV5-1, the J call TRBJ2-2; 14 bases agree with TRBD2. With 2 bases clipped from V and 7 bases from J, the junction kept 7 bases outside the gene matches. The CDR3 has 17 residues. Germline values: CDR1 SGHRS, CDR2 YFSETQ. The CDR3 loop reads CASSLPGTSGSGGELFF. The CDR3 DNA reads TGCGCCAGCAGCTTACCCGGGACTAGCGGGAGTGGCGGGGAGCTGTTTTTT. The full variable domain, rest sourced from reference TRBV5-1 and TRBJ2-2, is KAGVTQTPRYLIKTRGQQVTLSCSPISGHRSVSWYQQTPGQGLQFLFEYFSETQRNKGNFPGRFSGRQFSNSRSEMNVSTLELGDSALYLCASSLPGTSGSGGELFFGEGSRLTVL.

This clonotype was recorded at least ten times. This chain connects TRBV7-2 to TRBJ2-3; 7 bases are shared with TRBD2. Germline V gene data show CDR1 as SGHTA and CDR2 as FQGNSA. V shed 5 bases, J shed 1 base, and the junction held 6 bases outside the gene matches. The CDR3 extends over 15 amino acids. The CDR3 region is CASSPEAGGTDTQYF. Here the CDR3 DNA reads TGTGCCAGCAGCCCCGAGGCGGGGGGCACAGATACGCAGTATTTT.

This clonotype was recorded many times. The chain recombines TRBV7-3 with TRBJ2-7, with 9 bases aligning to TRBD1. There are 17 residues in the CDR3. Trimming cost V 1 base and J 2 bases; bases outside gene matches: 9. From germline, CDR1 is SGHTA and CDR2 FQGTGA. The CDR3 loop is CASSLIPPGQGAYEQYF. The CDR3 DNA follows: TGTGCCAGCAGCTTAATCCCTCCGGGACAGGGAGCCTACGAGCAGTACTTC.

This clonotype was seen repeatedly, ten times or more. The CDR3 sequence: CASSAADWPNYGYTF. Written as DNA, the CDR3 is TGTGCCAGCAGTGCAGCGGACTGGCCTAACTATGGCTACACCTTC. V is TRBV28 and J is TRBJ1-2; D gene ambiguous. V lost 5 bases to trimming and J lost 0 bases, with 13 bases between them. The V gene's germline CDR1 is MDHEN and CDR2 SYDVKM. The CDR3 spans 15 residues.

About this clonotype: Since a much larger clone is just one base distant, this may be a read error. This sequence joins TRBV7-2 and TRBJ2-5; TRBD1 agrees at 9 bases. The CDR3 is 15 amino acids. The germline V gene encodes CDR1 SGHTA and CDR2 FQGNSA. The DNA for the CDR3 is TGTGCCAGCAGCTTTCCAACAGGGGGCCGAGAGACCCGGTACTTC. Protein sequence: CASSFPTGGRETRYF.

Comments on this clonotype: An end of the junction differs from the germline gene, which may be a read error. This sequence joins TRBV4-1 and TRBJ2-5; TRBD2 aligns across 9 bases. The CDR3 is 14 amino acids. The V gene's germline CDR1 is MGHRA and CDR2 YSYEKL. CDR3 protein: CASSSGSYQGTQYF. The DNA of the CDR3 is TGCGCCAGCAGTAGCGGGAGTTACCAAGGGACCCAGTACTTC.